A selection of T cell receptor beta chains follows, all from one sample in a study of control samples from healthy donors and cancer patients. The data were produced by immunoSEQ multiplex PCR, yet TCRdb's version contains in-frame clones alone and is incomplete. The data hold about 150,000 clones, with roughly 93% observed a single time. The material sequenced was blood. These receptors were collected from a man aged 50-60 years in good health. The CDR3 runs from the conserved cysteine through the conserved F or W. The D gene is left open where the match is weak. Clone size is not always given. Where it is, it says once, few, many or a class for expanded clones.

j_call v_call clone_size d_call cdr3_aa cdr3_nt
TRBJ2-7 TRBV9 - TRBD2 CASSPGLVGYEQYF TGTGCCAGCAGCCCAGGACTAGTAGGCTACGAGCAGTACTTC
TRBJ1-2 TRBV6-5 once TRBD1 CASRTGQLNYGYTF TGTGCCAGCAGGACGGGACAGTTGAACTATGGCTACACCTTC
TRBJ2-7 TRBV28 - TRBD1 CASTNGGTGSYEQYF TGTGCCAGCACCAACGGAGGGACAGGATCCTACGAGCAGTACTTC
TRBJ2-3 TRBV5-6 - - CASSPRVTTDTQYF TGTGCCAGCAGCCCACGGGTTACCACAGATACGCAGTATTTT
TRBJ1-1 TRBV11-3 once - CASSLGSEGEAFF TGTGCCAGCAGCTTGGGGTCTGAGGGTGAAGCTTTCTTT
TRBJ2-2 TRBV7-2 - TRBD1 CASSTTGQNTGELFF TGTGCCAGCAGCACGACAGGGCAGAACACCGGGGAGCTGTTTTTT
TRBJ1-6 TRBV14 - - CASSQVYSSTYNSPLHF TGTGCCAGCAGCCAAGTATACAGTTCTACCTATAATTCACCCCTCCACTTT
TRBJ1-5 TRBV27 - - CASGRTPLQPQHF TGTGCCAGCGGCCGGACGCCCCTCCAGCCCCAGCATTTT
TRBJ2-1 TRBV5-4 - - CASSLQGGWNNEQFF TGTGCCAGCAGCCTACAGGGAGGTTGGAACAATGAGCAGTTCTTC
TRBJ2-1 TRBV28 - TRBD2 CASWAPGLAGGNEQFF TGTGCCAGCTGGGCGCCGGGGCTAGCGGGAGGGAATGAGCAGTTCTTC
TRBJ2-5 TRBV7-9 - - CASSLTSPETQYF TGTGCCAGCAGCCTTACCTCCCCCGAGACCCAGTACTTC
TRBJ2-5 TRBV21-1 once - CASSGRQEEETQYF TGTGCCAGCAGCGGACGACAGGAAGAAGAGACCCAGTACTTC
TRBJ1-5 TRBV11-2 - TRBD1 CASSLEGTGQPQHF TGTGCCAGCAGCTTAGAGGGGACAGGGCAGCCCCAGCATTTT
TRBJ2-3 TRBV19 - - CASKDGGITDTQYF TGTGCCAGTAAAGATGGGGGAATCACAGATACGCAGTATTTT
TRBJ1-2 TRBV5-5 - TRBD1 CASSLTGAIYGYTF TGTGCCAGCAGCTTGACAGGGGCCATCTATGGCTACACCTTC
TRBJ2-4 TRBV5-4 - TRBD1 CASSLSLGTVIF TGTGCCAGCAGCTTGTCGTTAGGGACAGTGATCTTC
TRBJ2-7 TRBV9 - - CASSPRGTSAYEQYF TGTGCCAGCAGCCCCCGGGGGACATCCGCCTACGAGCAGTACTTC
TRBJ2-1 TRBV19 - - CASSINRVNEQFF TGTGCCAGTAGTATAAACAGGGTCAATGAGCAGTTCTTC
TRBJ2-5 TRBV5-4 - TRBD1 CASSWGQGIGETQYF TGTGCCAGCAGCTGGGGACAGGGAATAGGTGAGACCCAGTACTTC
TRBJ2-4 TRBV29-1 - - CSVEGGGLNIQYF TGCAGCGTTGAGGGAGGGGGCCTAAACATTCAGTACTTC
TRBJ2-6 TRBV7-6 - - CASSFRGRVSGANVLTF TGTGCCAGCAGCTTTAGGGGTAGGGTCTCTGGGGCCAACGTCCTGACTTTC
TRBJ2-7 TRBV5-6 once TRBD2 CASSFLSGRPYEQYF TGTGCCAGCAGCTTTCTTAGCGGGAGGCCGTACGAGCAGTACTTC
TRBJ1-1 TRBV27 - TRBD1 CASRLQGDTEAFF TGTGCCAGCCGACTGCAGGGGGACACTGAAGCTTTCTTT
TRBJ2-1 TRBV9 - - CASSPTGSTYNEQFF TGTGCCAGCAGCCCCACGGGTTCTACCTACAATGAGCAGTTCTTC
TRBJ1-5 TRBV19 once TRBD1 CASSGTGIQPQHF TGTGCCAGCTCCGGGACAGGGATTCAGCCCCAGCATTTT
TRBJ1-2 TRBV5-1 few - CASSPDIGDGYTF TGCGCCAGCAGCCCAGATATCGGGGATGGCTACACCTTC
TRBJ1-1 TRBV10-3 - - CAISGQGLGNTEAFF TGTGCCATCAGTGGCCAGGGTCTAGGGAACACTGAAGCTTTCTTT
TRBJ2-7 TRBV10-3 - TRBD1 CAIRPGQGAGEQYF TGTGCCATCAGACCGGGACAGGGGGCTGGCGAGCAGTACTTC
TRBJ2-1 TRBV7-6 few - CASSPQSGRNNEQFF TGTGCCAGCAGCCCGCAGTCGGGCAGAAACAATGAGCAGTTCTTC
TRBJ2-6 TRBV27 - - CATTKSGANVLTF TGTGCCACCACTAAATCTGGGGCCAACGTCCTGACTTTC
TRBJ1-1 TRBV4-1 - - CASSHRTRTSEAFF TGCGCCAGCAGCCACCGGACTAGAACGTCTGAAGCTTTCTTT
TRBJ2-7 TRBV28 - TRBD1 CAYRGQGQTYEQYF TGTGCCTATCGAGGACAGGGTCAAACCTACGAGCAGTACTTC
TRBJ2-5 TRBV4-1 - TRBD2 CASSLSGSWGETQYF TGCGCCAGCAGTCTTAGCGGGAGTTGGGGAGAGACCCAGTACTTC
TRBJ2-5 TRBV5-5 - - CASSSAQNFQETQYF TGTGCCAGCAGCTCGGCCCAGAATTTTCAAGAGACCCAGTACTTC
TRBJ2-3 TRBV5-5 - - CASSFPLLDTQYF TGTGCCAGCAGCTTCCCCCTCCTCGATACGCAGTATTTT
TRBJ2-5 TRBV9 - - CASSGGHKETQYF TGTGCCAGCAGCGGGGGACACAAAGAGACCCAGTACTTC
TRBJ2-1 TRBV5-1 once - CASSWAGSSYNEQFF TGCGCCAGCAGCTGGGCGGGAAGCTCCTACAATGAGCAGTTCTTC
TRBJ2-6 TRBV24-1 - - CATSSDGANVLTF TGTGCCACCAGTTCAGATGGGGCCAACGTCCTGACTTTC
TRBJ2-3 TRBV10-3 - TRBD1 CAIRSTGDTDTQYF TGTGCCATCAGATCGACAGGGGACACAGATACGCAGTATTTT
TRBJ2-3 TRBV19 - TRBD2 CASRASGPPDTQYF TGTGCCAGTAGGGCTAGCGGCCCGCCGGATACGCAGTATTTT
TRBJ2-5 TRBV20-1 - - CSASARGGTQYF TGCAGTGCTAGTGCTAGAGGGGGGACCCAGTACTTC
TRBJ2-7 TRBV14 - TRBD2 CASSRLSGGSYEQYF TGTGCCAGCAGCCGCCTAAGCGGGGGGTCCTACGAGCAGTACTTC
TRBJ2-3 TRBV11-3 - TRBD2 CASSFSGTPDTQYF TGTGCCAGCAGCTTTAGCGGGACGCCAGATACGCAGTATTTT
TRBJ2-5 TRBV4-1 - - CASTSPGRGKTQYF TGCGCCAGCACCTCACCGGGAAGGGGGAAGACCCAGTACTTC
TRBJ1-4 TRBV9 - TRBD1 CASSVGPGQGNEKLFF TGTGCCAGCAGCGTTGGCCCGGGACAGGGTAATGAAAAACTGTTTTTT
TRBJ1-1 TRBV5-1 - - CASSLGGATMNTEAFF TGCGCCAGCAGCTTGGGGGGCGCAACCATGAACACTGAAGCTTTCTTT
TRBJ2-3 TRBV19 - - CASSSGTADTQYF TGTGCCAGTAGTAGCGGGACCGCAGATACGCAGTATTTT
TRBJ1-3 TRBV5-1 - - CASSLGVRRGSENTIYF TGCGCCAGCAGCTTGGGGGTGCGGAGGGGGTCTGAAAACACCATATATTTT
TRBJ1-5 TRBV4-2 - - CASSQGPGVSQPQHF TGTGCCAGCAGCCAAGGTCCGGGGGTCAGTCAGCCCCAGCATTTT
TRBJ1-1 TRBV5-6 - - CASSPLRGNTEAFF TGTGCCAGCAGCCCCCTGCGGGGTAACACTGAAGCTTTCTTT
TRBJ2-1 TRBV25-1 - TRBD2 CASSPVWGLATNEQFF TGTGCCAGCAGCCCCGTTTGGGGACTAGCAACGAATGAGCAGTTCTTC
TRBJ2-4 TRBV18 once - CASSPRGKVAKNIQYF TGTGCCAGCTCACCTAGGGGGAAAGTAGCCAAAAACATTCAGTACTTC
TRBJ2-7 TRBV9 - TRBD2 CASSPRTSGGTYEQYF TGTGCCAGCAGCCCCCGGACTAGCGGTGGGACCTACGAGCAGTACTTC
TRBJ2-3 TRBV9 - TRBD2 CASSVRGTSGSLGDTQYF TGTGCCAGCAGCGTTCGGGGGACTAGCGGATCTCTTGGGGATACGCAGTATTTT
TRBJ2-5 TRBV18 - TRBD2 CASSPTRLAGVRETQYF TGTGCCAGCTCACCCACCAGACTAGCGGGAGTTCGGGAGACCCAGTACTTC
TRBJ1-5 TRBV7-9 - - CASTVHNQPQHF TGTGCCAGCACCGTCCACAATCAGCCCCAGCATTTT
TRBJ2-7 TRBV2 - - CASEILTDSEQYF TGTGCCAGCGAAATCTTGACCGATTCCGAGCAGTACTTC
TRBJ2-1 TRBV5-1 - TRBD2 CASSLSSGNPYNEQFF TGCGCCAGCAGCTTGTCTAGCGGGAACCCCTACAATGAACAGTTCTTC